This T cell receptor (beta chain) is drawn from a study of CD8+ T cells in alopecia areata. Study-level background: Tofacitinib treatment spanned 6 to 18 months, with 6 months off drug afterward.

As the sequencing template, cDNA was produced by extracting RNA and reverse transcribing it. The repertoire was sequenced with immunoSEQ multiplex PCR; TCRdb's copy has only in-frame clones and lacks some. The data show around 300,000 clones, with 45% to 70% seen just once and about 0.93% held by the top ten. Deletions cut 1 base from V and 1 base from J, with 2 bases between. Per germline, CDR1 SGHRS and CDR2 YFSETQ. The CDR3 is 12 amino acids. Treatment: oral pan-JAK inhibitor, 5-10 mg twice daily. This sequence was found in a human donor with alopecia areata. The sequenced sample was CD4+ T cells sorted from blood, obtained around week 53, from a patient treated with tofacitinib. The chain has TRBV5-1 and TRBJ2-5; unclear D gene. The CDR3 protein is CASSLIQETQYF. In nucleotides, the CDR3 is TGCGCCAGCAGCTTGATCCAAGAGACCCAGTACTTC.